This TCR beta chain derives from a study of cytomegalovirus exposure and HLA in healthy donors. General study points: Three chains linked to CMV were shown in vitro to be specific for CMV antigens. In a later analysis, at a false discovery rate of 0.05, 17,000 or so TCR beta sequences matched HLA alleles. A list of 150 to 200 TCR beta chains associated with cytomegalovirus was given.

PCR employed 60 Vbeta and 13 Jbeta primers. TCRdb's table, derived via immunoSEQ multiplex PCR, lists solely in-frame clones and lacks some. The sample has over 70,000 clones; 80% are singletons. This clone was found a few times. Its cognate antigen is unknown. The sample comprised PBMCs. This TCR was sampled from a man younger than 35 in good health and CMV-seronegative.

CDR3 amino acids: CASSILGTAYGYTF. The CDR3 DNA is TGTGCCAGTAGTATACTCGGGACAGCTTATGGCTACACCTTC. The chain is built from TRBV19 and TRBJ1-2; 7 bases match TRBD1. CDR1 is LNHDA and CDR2 is SQIVND in the germline V gene (reference sequence). The CDR3 spans 14 residues. V shed 2 bases and J 5 bases; nucleotides not matched to a gene: 5.